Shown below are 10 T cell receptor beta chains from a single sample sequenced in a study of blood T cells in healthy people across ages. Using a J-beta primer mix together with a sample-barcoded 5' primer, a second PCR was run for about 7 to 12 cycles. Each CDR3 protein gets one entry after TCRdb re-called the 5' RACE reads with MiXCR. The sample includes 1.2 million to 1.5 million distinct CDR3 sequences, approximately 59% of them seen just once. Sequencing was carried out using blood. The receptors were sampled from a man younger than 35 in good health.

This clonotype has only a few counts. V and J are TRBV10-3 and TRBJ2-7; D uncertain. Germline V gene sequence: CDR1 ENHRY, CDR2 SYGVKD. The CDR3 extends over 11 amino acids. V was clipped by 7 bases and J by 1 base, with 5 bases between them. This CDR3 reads CAIKESYEQYF. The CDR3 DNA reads TGTGCCATCAAGGAATCCTACGAGCAGTACTTC.

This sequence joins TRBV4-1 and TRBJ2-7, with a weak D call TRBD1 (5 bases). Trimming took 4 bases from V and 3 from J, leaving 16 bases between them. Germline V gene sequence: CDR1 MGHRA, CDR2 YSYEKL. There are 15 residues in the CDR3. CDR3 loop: CASSPTRLGDYEQYF. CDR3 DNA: TGCGCCAGCAGCCCTACCCGATTAGGGGACTACGAGCAGTACTTC.

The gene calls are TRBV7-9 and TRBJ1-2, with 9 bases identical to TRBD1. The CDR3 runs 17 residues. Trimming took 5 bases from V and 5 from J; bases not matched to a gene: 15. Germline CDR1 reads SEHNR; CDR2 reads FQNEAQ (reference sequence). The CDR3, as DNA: TGTGCCAGCAGCACTACAATCCGGGACAGGGCACCGTATGGCTACACCTTC. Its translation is CASSTTIRDRAPYGYTF.

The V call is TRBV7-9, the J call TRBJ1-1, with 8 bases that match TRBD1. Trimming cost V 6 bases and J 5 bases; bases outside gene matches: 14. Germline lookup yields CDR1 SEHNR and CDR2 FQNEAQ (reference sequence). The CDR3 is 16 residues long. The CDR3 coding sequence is TGTGCCAGCAGTCCCTCAGGACGACAGGGGAGGACTGAAGCTTTCTTT. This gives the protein CASSPSGRQGRTEAFF.

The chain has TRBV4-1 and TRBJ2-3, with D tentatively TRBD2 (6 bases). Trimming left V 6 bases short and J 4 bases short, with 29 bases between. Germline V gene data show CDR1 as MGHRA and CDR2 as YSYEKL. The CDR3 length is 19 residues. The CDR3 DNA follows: TGCGCCAGCAGTCGGAGGGGACCCGGGTCCCTTACCACAGCAGATACGCAGTATTTT. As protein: CASSRRGPGSLTTADTQYF.

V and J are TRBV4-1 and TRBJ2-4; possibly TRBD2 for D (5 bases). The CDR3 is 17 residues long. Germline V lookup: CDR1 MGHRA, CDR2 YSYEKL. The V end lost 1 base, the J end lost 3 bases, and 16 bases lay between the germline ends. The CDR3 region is CASSQGTQMSVKNIQYF. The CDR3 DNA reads TGCGCCAGCAGCCAAGGGACTCAGATGTCGGTCAAAAACATTCAGTACTTC.

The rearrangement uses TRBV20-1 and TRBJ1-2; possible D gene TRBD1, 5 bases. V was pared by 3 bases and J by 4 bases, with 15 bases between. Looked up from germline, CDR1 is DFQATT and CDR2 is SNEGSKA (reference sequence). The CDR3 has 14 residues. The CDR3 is CSARAPDRPYGYTF. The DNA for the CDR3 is TGCAGTGCTAGGGCTCCCGACAGACCCTATGGCTACACCTTC.

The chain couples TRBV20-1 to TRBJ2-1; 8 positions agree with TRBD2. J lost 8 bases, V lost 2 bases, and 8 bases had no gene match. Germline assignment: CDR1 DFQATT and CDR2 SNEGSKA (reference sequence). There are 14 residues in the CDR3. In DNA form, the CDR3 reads TGCAGTGCTAGATCCCGGGGGGGCCCCCATGAGCAGTTCTTC. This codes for CSARSRGGPHEQFF.

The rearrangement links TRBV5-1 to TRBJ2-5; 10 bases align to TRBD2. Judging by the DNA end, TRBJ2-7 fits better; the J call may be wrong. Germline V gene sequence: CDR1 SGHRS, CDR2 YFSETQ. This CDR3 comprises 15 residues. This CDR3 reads CASSLDQRGGHEQYF. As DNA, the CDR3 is TGCGCCAGCAGCTTGGATCAGCGGGGGGGCCACGAGCAGTACTTC.

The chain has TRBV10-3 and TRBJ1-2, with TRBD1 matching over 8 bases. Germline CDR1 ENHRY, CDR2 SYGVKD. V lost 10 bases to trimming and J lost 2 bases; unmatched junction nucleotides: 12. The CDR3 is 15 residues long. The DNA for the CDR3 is TGTGCCACCTTGGACCTCGGACAGGGCAACTATGGCTACACCTTC. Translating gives CATLDLGQGNYGYTF.